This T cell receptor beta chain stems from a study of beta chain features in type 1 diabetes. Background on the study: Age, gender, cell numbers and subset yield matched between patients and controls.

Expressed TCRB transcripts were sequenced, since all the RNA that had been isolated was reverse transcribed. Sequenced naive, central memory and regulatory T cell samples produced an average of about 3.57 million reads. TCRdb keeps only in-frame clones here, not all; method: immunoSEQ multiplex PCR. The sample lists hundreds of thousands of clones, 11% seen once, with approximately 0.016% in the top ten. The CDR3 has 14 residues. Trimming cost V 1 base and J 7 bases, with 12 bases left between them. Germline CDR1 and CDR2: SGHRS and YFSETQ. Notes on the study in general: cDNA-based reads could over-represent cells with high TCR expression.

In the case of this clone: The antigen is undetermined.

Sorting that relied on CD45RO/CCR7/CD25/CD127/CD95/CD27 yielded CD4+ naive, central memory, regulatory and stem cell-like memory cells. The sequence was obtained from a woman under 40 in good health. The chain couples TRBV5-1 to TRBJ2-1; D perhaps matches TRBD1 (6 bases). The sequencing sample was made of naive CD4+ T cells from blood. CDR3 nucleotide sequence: TGCGCCAGCAGCTTGTTGTCAGGGGAAAATGAGCAGTTCTTC. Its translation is CASSLLSGENEQFF.